One TCR beta chain is described in this entry. Its specificity is not known. The data stem from a study of cytomegalovirus exposure and HLA in healthy donors. General study points: DRB1 had the most TCR associations and HLA-C the fewest, a later analysis found, with rates varying by HLA locus. According to a later analysis, most TCR beta chains associated with CMV appeared HLA-restricted. Using a false discovery rate of 0.05, a later analysis showed that 16,000 or so TCR beta sequences were associated with HLA alleles.

This CDR3 contains 14 residues. CDR1 and CDR2 from the germline V gene are SGHRS and YFSETQ. J was trimmed by 3 bases and V by 1 base; bases with no gene match: 3. Healthy individuals who donated bone marrow served as the donors. The study ran its PCR with 60 Vbeta and 13 Jbeta primers. Only in-frame clones appear in the TCRdb table, and some are missing; sequencing was by immunoSEQ multiplex PCR. The table includes around 120,000 clones, 70% to 80% detected once. Sequencing was performed on PBMCs. This clonotype originated in a young woman in good health and CMV-seronegative. V usage is TRBV5-1 and J usage is TRBJ1-1, with 7 nucleotides matching TRBD1. This CDR3 is CASSLLRGDTEAFF. The DNA of the CDR3 is TGCGCCAGCAGCTTGCTCAGGGGGGACACTGAAGCTTTCTTT.